The clone carrying this TCR beta chain was seen only once. Its cognate antigen is unknown. Exclusion of a patient followed from autoimmune disease history or systemic immunosuppression. This entry comes from a study of OX40 agonist ivuxolimab in advanced cancers. About the study: At 0.01 to 10 mg/kg, ivuxolimab was administered intravenously to patients every 2 weeks. Study conclusions and caveats: In the expanded peripheral T cells, antigen specificity was never determined.

Sequenced by immunoSEQ multiplex PCR; TCRdb stores in-frame clones only, minus some. The sample lists roughly 98,000 clones; about four fifths were seen once. This CDR3 comprises 16 residues. Trimming removed 0 bases from V and 2 bases from J, with 12 bases in between. Germline V lookup: CDR1 LGHNA, CDR2 YNFKEQ. The source was CD4+ or CD8+ T cells sorted from blood, collected in a trial of the OX40 agonist ivuxolimab. V usage is TRBV4-2 and J usage is TRBJ2-3; perhaps D is TRBD1 or TRBD2 (5 bases each). This TCR derives from an adult with an advanced solid tumor such as melanoma, head and neck, liver or kidney cancer. The CDR3: CASSQDGGGDTDTQYF. As DNA, the CDR3 is TGTGCCAGCAGCCAAGATGGTGGGGGAGACACAGATACGCAGTATTTT.